This T cell receptor beta chain was identified during a study of T cells in Graves' hyperthyroidism and ophthalmopathy. Study-level points and caveats: Most thyroid clonotypes expanded above 0.001 appeared in blood too. A 13 V-J model separated ophthalmopathy from stable hyperthyroidism.

Inclusion characteristics of ophthalmopathy patients comprised a Clinical Activity Score of at least 3, a NOSPECS grade of at least 4, and duration under 3 months. The PBMCs had their origin in roughly 9.8 ml of fresh peripheral blood. This CDR3 is 14 amino acids long. V trimming: 5 bases; J trimming: 9 bases; junction bases outside the gene matches: 7. In the case of this clonotype: Its antigen remains unknown.

TCR beta CDR3 sequences were amplified from RNA transcripts. The TCR CDR3 was amplified in a first-round RT-PCR using the HTBI primer set. One entry per CDR3 protein results from TCRdb running MiXCR on the multiplex PCR reads. The sample lists about 350,000 distinct CDR3 sequences; approximately 14% were seen once. The chain has TRBV12-3 or TRBV12-4 and TRBJ2-4, with 10 bases matching TRBD1. This sequence was found in a woman aged 55-69 years with Graves' ophthalmopathy. The sequenced sample consisted of blood. CDR3 in DNA: TGTGCCAGCAGTCCCTGGGACAGGGGTACCATTCAGTACTTC. As protein: CASSPWDRGTIQYF.